The rows below give T cell receptor beta chains drawn from one sample of a study of CD8+CD57+ T cells in acquired aplastic anemia. TCRdb called the reads again in MiXCR, with one record for every CDR3 protein. The sample holds some 200,000 distinct CDR3 sequences, over 40% seen once. Source material: sorted CD4+, CD8+, or CD8+CD57+ T cells (not recorded which) from PBMCs. Every receptor here comes from a human donor with aplastic anemia. Each CDR3 is given with its conserved first and last residue. A D gene is named only where the DNA matches it firmly. Some rows have no size entry. The others give once, few or many, or a class for an expanded clone.

d_call,clone_size,v_call,j_call,cdr3_nt,cdr3_aa
TRBD2,-,TRBV20-1,TRBJ2-7,TGCAGTGCTCAGTTGACTAGCGGGAGGAGGTCCTACGAGCAGTACTTC,CSAQLTSGRRSYEQYF
-,-,TRBV10-3,TRBJ1-2,TGTGCCATCAGTGAGTCGGGGGAAGGCTACACCTTC,CAISESGEGYTF
-,-,TRBV19,TRBJ1-2,TGTGCCAGTAGTATAGATCGGGGGAATTATGGCTACACCTTC,CASSIDRGNYGYTF
TRBD2,-,TRBV27,TRBJ2-5,TGTGCCAGCAGTTTTAGTGGGGGATCCACTAGCGGACCTCAAGAGACCCAGTACTTC,CASSFSGGSTSGPQETQYF
-,many,TRBV6-5,TRBJ2-7,TGTGCCAGCAGTTCCCAGGGGCGAAGGGGCTACGAGCAGTACTTC,CASSSQGRRGYEQYF
-,-,TRBV9,TRBJ2-7,TGTGCCAGCAGCCCAAGAGAGGGCAGGGACGGCGAGCAGTACTTC,CASSPREGRDGEQYF
TRBD2,-,TRBV20-1,TRBJ2-1,TGCAGTGCTGGCGGGAGGGCCGGAAATGAGCAGTTCTTC,CSAGGRAGNEQFF
-,many,TRBV29-1,TRBJ2-3,TGCGCGGCGTTACCTAGCACAGATACGCAGTATTTT,CAALPSTDTQYF
-,few,TRBV19,TRBJ1-5,TGTGCCAGTAGGGAACAGGGTTGGCAGCCCCAGCATTTT,CASREQGWQPQHF
TRBD1,-,TRBV27,TRBJ1-2,TGTGCCAGCAGTGATCAACAGGGGCCTTCCTATGGCTACACCTTC,CASSDQQGPSYGYTF
TRBD1,-,TRBV2,TRBJ1-5,TGTGCCAGCAGCGCGAGAATCCCGGCGGACAGGGTCGGGAATCAGCCCCAGCATTTT,CASSARIPADRVGNQPQHF
-,-,TRBV24-1,TRBJ1-1,TGTGCCACCAGTGATGGGGACACTGAAGCTTTCTTT,CATSDGDTEAFF
TRBD2,-,TRBV11-1,TRBJ2-1,TGTGCCAGCAGCTTCCCGACTAGCGGAGGCTACGAGCAGTTCTTC,CASSFPTSGGYEQFF
-,-,TRBV15,TRBJ1-5,TGTGCCACCAGCGGGGCAGGGTCGACTCAGCCCCAGCATTTT,CATSGAGSTQPQHF
-,many,TRBV9,TRBJ2-5,TGTGCCAGCAGTGTAGGGCAAGAGACCCAGTACTTC,CASSVGQETQYF
-,-,TRBV28,TRBJ2-3,TGTGCCAGCAATCCAGGAGCCTACACAGATACGCAGTATTTT,CASNPGAYTDTQYF
TRBD1,-,TRBV20-1,TRBJ2-7,TGCAGTGCTAGTCCCGGGACAGGGAGTTCCTACGAGCAGTACTTC,CSASPGTGSSYEQYF
TRBD2,many,TRBV6-5,TRBJ2-7,TGTGCCAGCAGTTTGAGGACTAGTGTCGACGAGCAGTACTTC,CASSLRTSVDEQYF
-,many,TRBV7-9,TRBJ1-2,TGTGCCAGCAGCTTAGTACAGGGTGGCTACACCTTC,CASSLVQGGYTF
TRBD1,once,TRBV6-1,TRBJ2-7,TGTGCCAGCATCCAAGGGCCGGGACAGAACTACGAGCAGTACTTC,CASIQGPGQNYEQYF
TRBD2,-,TRBV14,TRBJ2-7,TGTGCCAGCACCTGGGAGCGGGGGGTAGGCGAGCAGTACTTC,CASTWERGVGEQYF
-,-,TRBV24-1,TRBJ2-1,TGTGCCACCAGTGATCCCCGAGGTGGTTCTTCCTACAATGAGCAGTTCTTC,CATSDPRGGSSYNEQFF
TRBD2,-,TRBV20-1,TRBJ2-3,TGCAGTGCTAGAGAACCGGGACTAGCGGGGGGGACAGATACGCAGTATTTT,CSAREPGLAGGTDTQYF
TRBD1,few,TRBV24-1,TRBJ2-2,TGTGCCACCAGTGATTCGGGACAGCACACCGGGGAGCTGTTTTTT,CATSDSGQHTGELFF
TRBD1,-,TRBV20-1,TRBJ2-1,TGCAGTGCGACCAGGACAGGAACAAACAATGAGCAGTTCTTC,CSATRTGTNNEQFF
TRBD1,-,TRBV29-1,TRBJ1-2,TGCAGCGTGGCCGGACAGGGTAATGGCTACACCTTC,CSVAGQGNGYTF
TRBD1,many,TRBV5-6,TRBJ1-2,TGTGCCAGCAGCTTGTTTAGGGGGCATAATGGCTACACCTTC,CASSLFRGHNGYTF
TRBD2,few,TRBV11-1,TRBJ2-1,TGTGCCAGCAGCTTAGTTTCTAGCGGGGGGGCGAATATCTACAATGAGCAGTTCTTC,CASSLVSSGGANIYNEQFF
-,-,TRBV29-1,TRBJ1-1,TGCAGCGTTGGAGCGGGCACGAACACTGAAGCTTTCTTT,CSVGAGTNTEAFF
-,-,TRBV20-1,TRBJ1-4,TGCAGTGCCCCGGGCGCAGGGATGGGGGAAAAACTGTTTTTT,CSAPGAGMGEKLFF
-,many,TRBV5-6,TRBJ2-5,TGTGCCAGCAGCTTTTTCAGCGCCCAAGAGACCCAGTACTTC,CASSFFSAQETQYF
-,few,TRBV10-3,TRBJ2-7,TGTGCCATCAGTGACTCGATAGGGGAGCAGTACTTC,CAISDSIGEQYF
-,many,TRBV5-1,TRBJ2-3,TGCGCCAGCAGCTTGGACGCGGGCAGATCCGATACGCAGTATTTT,CASSLDAGRSDTQYF
-,many,TRBV11-2,TRBJ1-1,TGTGCCAGCAGCTTAGATATCGGGGGGCCTGAAGCTTTCTTT,CASSLDIGGPEAFF
TRBD1,-,TRBV3-1,TRBJ1-3,TGTGCCAGCAGCCAAAGGGGGCCCAGGGGACCCTCTGGAAACACCATATATTTT,CASSQRGPRGPSGNTIYF
TRBD1,many,TRBV6-5,TRBJ1-2,TGTGCCAGCAGTCACTCGAGTGGGGGACAGGTCTATGGCTACACCTTC,CASSHSSGGQVYGYTF
TRBD2,-,TRBV27,TRBJ2-5,TGTGCCAGCAGTTTAATGGGGACTAGCCGGGGGGAGACCCAGTACTTC,CASSLMGTSRGETQYF
TRBD2,-,TRBV7-3,TRBJ2-7,TGTGCCAGCAGTCGGCGGGGGACCTACGAGCAGTACTTC,CASSRRGTYEQYF
-,-,TRBV24-1,TRBJ1-4,TGTGCCACCAGTGATGATCCGGGTGAAAAACTGTTTTTT,CATSDDPGEKLFF
-,few,TRBV7-3,TRBJ2-5,TGTGCCAGCAGCTTTAACAGACAAGAGACCCAGTACTTC,CASSFNRQETQYF
-,-,TRBV2,TRBJ2-3,TGTGCCAGCAGCGATACTAGTATCACAGATACGCAGTATTTT,CASSDTSITDTQYF
-,once,TRBV6-5,TRBJ2-2,TGTGCCAGCAGTTACGGGCCGAACACCGGGGAGCTGTTTTTT,CASSYGPNTGELFF
-,once,TRBV7-9,TRBJ2-7,TGTGCCAGCAGCCTCGCAAGGGAAGCCTACGAGCAGTACTTC,CASSLAREAYEQYF
-,-,TRBV10-1,TRBJ1-5,TGCGCCAGCAGTGAATCCCCAACAGGGAATAGCAATCAGCCCCAGCATTTT,CASSESPTGNSNQPQHF
TRBD2,-,TRBV5-4,TRBJ2-7,TGTGCCAGCAGCGGCGGGAGCAGGCCCTACGAGCAGTACTTC,CASSGGSRPYEQYF
TRBD1,-,TRBV10-3,TRBJ2-2,TGTGCCATCAGTGGACAGGGGGCAACGAACACCGGGGAGCTGTTTTTT,CAISGQGATNTGELFF
-,-,TRBV25-1,TRBJ1-1,TGTGCCAGCAGTGAACGGGGGGCGGTGAACACTGAAGCTTTCTTT,CASSERGAVNTEAFF
-,many,TRBV12-3/TRBV12-4,TRBJ1-2,TGTGCCAGCATCGCGGGCGGCGTTAACTATGGCTACACCTTC,CASIAGGVNYGYTF
TRBD2,many,TRBV11-2,TRBJ2-3,TGTGCCAGCAGCTTTCCCGGGTCTAGCGGGGGGGCTTATACAGATACGCAGTATTTT,CASSFPGSSGGAYTDTQYF
TRBD1,-,TRBV20-1,TRBJ1-5,TGCAGTGCTAGTGGGGACAGGGGGGGTCAGCCCCAGCATTTT,CSASGDRGGQPQHF
-,-,TRBV11-2,TRBJ1-4,TGTGCCAGCAGCCCCAGTGGGGGGGAAAAACTGTTTTTT,CASSPSGGEKLFF
-,-,TRBV4-2,TRBJ2-6,TGTGCCAGCAGCCAACTTCCGACAGCCACCTCTGGGGCCAACGTCCTGACTTTC,CASSQLPTATSGANVLTF
-,-,TRBV3-1,TRBJ1-5,TGTGCCAGCAGCCAAGATAGAGGGCAGCCCCAGCATTTT,CASSQDRGQPQHF
TRBD1,many,TRBV11-2,TRBJ1-1,TGTGCCAGCAGCCCGGGACAGACAATGAACACTGAAGCTTTCTTT,CASSPGQTMNTEAFF
TRBD2,-,TRBV7-2,TRBJ2-7,TGTGCCAGCCATGCACTAACGGGAGGAGGCGAGCAGTACTTC,CASHALTGGGEQYF
-,-,TRBV11-2,TRBJ2-7,TGTGCCAGCTCCTCGGACCCCACGAAGGAGCAGTACTTC,CASSSDPTKEQYF
TRBD1,-,TRBV20-1,TRBJ2-1,TGCAGCGCTAGAACGGGACAGGGGGCGGATGAGCAGTTCTTC,CSARTGQGADEQFF